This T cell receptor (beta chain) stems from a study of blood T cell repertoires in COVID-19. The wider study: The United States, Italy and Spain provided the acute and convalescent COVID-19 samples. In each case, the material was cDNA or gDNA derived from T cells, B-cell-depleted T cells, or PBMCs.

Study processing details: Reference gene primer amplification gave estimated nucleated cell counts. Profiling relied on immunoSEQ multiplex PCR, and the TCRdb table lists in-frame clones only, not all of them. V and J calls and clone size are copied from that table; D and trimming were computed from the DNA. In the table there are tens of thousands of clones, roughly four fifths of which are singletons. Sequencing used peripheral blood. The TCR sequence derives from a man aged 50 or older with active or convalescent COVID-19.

In nucleotides, the CDR3 is TGCGCCAGCAGCCAAGATAGTAGGACTGCCGAGGGAGAGACCCAGTACTTC. Translating gives CASSQDSRTAEGETQYF. The V gene is TRBV4-3, the J gene TRBJ2-5, with D possibly TRBD2 on 5 matching bases. CDR3 length: 17 residues. V was clipped by 0 bases and J by 4 bases, with 18 bases between them. CDR1 and CDR2 (germline): LGHNA, YSLEER.